The T cell receptor (beta chain) described here comes from a study of cytomegalovirus exposure and HLA in healthy donors. A remark on this clone: Its antigen is not known. Other DNA sequences from this sample encode an identical CDR3 as well.

Study-wide points: The study labeled 164 TCR beta chains cytomegalovirus-associated. The classifier was said to identify cytomegalovirus status with high specificity and sensitivity.

Germline V lookup: CDR1 SEHNR, CDR2 FQNEAQ (reference sequence). The germline V and J ends were trimmed by 3 bases and 4 bases, with 9 bases remaining between them. This CDR3 is 14 amino acids long. 13 Jbeta primers and 60 Vbeta primers were used for the PCR. Sequenced by immunoSEQ multiplex PCR; TCRdb stores in-frame clones only, minus some. This sample has 150,000 to 190,000 clones, with around 72% found just once. Sequencing was carried out using PBMCs. This sequence was found in a man aged 18 to 29 in good health and CMV-seronegative. This chain connects TRBV7-9 to TRBJ2-2, with TRBD2 as a possible D gene (5 bases). CDR3 in DNA: TGTGCCAGCAGCTTCCGGGGTGGCACCGGGGAGCTGTTTTTT. Its protein is CASSFRGGTGELFF.